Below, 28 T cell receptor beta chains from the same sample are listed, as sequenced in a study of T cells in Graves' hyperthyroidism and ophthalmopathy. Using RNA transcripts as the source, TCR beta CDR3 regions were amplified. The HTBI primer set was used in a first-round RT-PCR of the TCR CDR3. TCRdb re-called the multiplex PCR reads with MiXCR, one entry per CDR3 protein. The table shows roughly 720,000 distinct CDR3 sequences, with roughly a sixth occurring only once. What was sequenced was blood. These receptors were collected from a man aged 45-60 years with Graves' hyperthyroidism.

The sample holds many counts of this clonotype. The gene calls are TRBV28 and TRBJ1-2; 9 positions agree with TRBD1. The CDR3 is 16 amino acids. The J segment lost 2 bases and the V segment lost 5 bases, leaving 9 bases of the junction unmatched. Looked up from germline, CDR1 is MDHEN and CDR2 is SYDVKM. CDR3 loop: CASSTIGTGMNYGYTF. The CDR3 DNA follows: TGTGCCAGCAGTACGATAGGGACAGGGATGAACTATGGCTACACCTTC.

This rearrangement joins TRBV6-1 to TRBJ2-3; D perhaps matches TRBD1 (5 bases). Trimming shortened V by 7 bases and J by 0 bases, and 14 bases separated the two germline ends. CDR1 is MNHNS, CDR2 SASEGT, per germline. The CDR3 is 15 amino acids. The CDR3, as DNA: TGTGCCAGCAATGGGGCAGCAACTAGCACAGATACGCAGTATTTT. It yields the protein CASNGAATSTDTQYF.

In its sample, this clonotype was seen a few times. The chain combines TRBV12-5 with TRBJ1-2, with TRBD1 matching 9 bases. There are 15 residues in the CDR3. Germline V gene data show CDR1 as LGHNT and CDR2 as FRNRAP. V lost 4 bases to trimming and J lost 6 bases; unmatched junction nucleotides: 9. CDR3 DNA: TGTGCTAGTGGTTCGACCCTACAGGGGGCGGATGGCTACACCTTC. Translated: CASGSTLQGADGYTF.

CDR3 residues: CASSLARDFYGYTF. CDR3 bases: TGTGCCAGCAGCTTAGCTCGCGATTTCTATGGCTACACCTTC. This chain connects TRBV7-2 to TRBJ1-2; D not resolved. The CDR3 sequence is 14 residues long. Trimming pared 0 bases from V and 4 bases from J, leaving 9 bases between. Germline CDR1 is SGHTA and CDR2 is FQGNSA. Using reference TRBV7-2 and TRBJ1-2 for the parts outside the CDR3, the full variable domain is GAGVSQSPSNKVTEKGKDVELRCDPISGHTALYWYRQSLGQGLEFLIYFQGNSAPDKSGLPSDRFSAERTGGSVSTLTIQRTQQEDSAVYLCASSLARDFYGYTFGSGTRLTVV.

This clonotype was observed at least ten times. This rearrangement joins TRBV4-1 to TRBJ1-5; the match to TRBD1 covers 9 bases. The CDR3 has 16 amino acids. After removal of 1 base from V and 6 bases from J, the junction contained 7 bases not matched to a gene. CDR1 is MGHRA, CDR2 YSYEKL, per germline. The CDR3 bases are TGCGCCAGCAGCCAAGGCACAGGGGGCTACGGTCAGCCCCAGCATTTT. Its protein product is CASSQGTGGYGQPQHF.

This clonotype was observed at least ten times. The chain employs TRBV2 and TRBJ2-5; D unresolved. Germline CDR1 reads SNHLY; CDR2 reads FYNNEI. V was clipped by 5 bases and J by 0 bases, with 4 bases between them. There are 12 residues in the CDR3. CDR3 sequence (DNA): TGTGCCAGCAGTCGACACCAAGAGACCCAGTACTTC. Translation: CASSRHQETQYF. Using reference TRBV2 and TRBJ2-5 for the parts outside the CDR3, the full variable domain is EPEVTQTPSHQVTQMGQEVILRCVPISNHLYFYWYRQILGQKVEFLVSFYNNEISEKSEIFDDQFSVERPDGSNFTLKIRSTKLEDSAMYFCASSRHQETQYFGPGTRLLVL.

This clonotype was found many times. Here the CDR3 reads CASSVGASPLHF. In nucleotides, the CDR3 is TGTGCCAGCAGTGTGGGGGCTTCACCCCTCCACTTT. V gene TRBV2 combines with J gene TRBJ1-6; D might be TRBD1 (6 bases). The CDR3 has 12 residues. Germline CDR1 is SNHLY and CDR2 is FYNNEI. V dropped 4 bases and J dropped 9 bases, with 7 bases sitting between them.

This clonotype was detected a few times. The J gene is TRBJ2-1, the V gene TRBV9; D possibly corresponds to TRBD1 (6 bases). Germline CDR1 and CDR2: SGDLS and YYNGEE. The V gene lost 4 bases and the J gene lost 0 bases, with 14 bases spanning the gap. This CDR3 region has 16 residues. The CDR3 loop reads CASSSDSPSSYNEQFF. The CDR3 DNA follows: TGTGCCAGCAGCTCGGACAGTCCGAGCTCCTACAATGAGCAGTTCTTC.

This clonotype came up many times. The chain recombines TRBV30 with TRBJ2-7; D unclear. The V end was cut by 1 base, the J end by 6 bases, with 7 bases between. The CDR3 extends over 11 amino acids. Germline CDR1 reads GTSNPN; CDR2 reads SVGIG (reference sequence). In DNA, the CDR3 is TGTGCCTGGAGTGGCGTTGGCGAGCAGTACTTC. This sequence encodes CAWSGVGEQYF.

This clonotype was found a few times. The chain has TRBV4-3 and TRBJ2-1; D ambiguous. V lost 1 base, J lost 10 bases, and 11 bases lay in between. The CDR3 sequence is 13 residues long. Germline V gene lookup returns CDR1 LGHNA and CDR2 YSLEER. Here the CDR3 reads CASSQALVQEQFF. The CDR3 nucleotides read TGCGCCAGCAGCCAAGCCTTAGTCCAGGAGCAGTTCTTC.

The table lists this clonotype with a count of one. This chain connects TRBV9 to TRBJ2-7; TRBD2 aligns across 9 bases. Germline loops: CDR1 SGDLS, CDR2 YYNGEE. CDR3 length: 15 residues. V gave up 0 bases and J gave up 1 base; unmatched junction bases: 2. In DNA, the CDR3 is TGTGCCAGCAGCGTAGCGGGACTAGCTTCCTACGAGCAGTACTTC. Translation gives CASSVAGLASYEQYF. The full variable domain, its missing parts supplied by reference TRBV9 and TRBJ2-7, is DSGVTQTPKHLITATGQRVTLRCSPRSGDLSVYWYQQSLDQGLQFLIQYYNGEERAKGNILERFSAQQFPDLHSELNLSSLELGDSALYFCASSVAGLASYEQYFGPGTRLTVT.

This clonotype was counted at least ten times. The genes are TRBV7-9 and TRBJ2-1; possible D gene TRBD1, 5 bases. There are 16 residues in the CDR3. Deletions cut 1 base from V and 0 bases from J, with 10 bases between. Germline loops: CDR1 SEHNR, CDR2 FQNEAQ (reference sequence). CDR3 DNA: TGTGCCAGCAGCTTAGATCAGGGAAGCTCCTACAATGAGCAGTTCTTC. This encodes CASSLDQGSSYNEQFF.

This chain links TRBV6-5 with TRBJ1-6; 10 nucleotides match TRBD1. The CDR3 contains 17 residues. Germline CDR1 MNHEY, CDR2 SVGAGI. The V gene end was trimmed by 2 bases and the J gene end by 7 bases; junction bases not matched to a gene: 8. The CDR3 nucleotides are TGTGCCAGCAGTTACGACGGGACAGGGGCCATCAATTCACCCCTCCACTTT. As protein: CASSYDGTGAINSPLHF.

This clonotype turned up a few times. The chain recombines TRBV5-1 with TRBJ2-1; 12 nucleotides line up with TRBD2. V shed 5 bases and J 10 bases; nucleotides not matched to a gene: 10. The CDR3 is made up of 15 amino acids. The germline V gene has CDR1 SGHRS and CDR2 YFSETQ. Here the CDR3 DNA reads TGCGCCAGCAGGGGCCTAGCGGGAGGGCCTAACGAGCAGTTCTTC. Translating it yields CASRGLAGGPNEQFF.

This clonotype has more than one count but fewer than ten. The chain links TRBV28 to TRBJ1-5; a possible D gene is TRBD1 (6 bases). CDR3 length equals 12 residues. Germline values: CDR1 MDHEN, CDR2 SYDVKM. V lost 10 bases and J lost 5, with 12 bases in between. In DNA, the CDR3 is TGTGCCACTCACAGGGTCTATCAGCCCCAGCATTTT. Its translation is CATHRVYQPQHF.

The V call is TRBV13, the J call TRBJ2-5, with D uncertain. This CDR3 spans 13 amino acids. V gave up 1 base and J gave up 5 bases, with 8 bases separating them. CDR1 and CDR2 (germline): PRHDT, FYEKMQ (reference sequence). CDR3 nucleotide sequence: TGTGCCAGCAGCTTAGACCTGTATGAGACCCAGTACTTC. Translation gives CASSLDLYETQYF.

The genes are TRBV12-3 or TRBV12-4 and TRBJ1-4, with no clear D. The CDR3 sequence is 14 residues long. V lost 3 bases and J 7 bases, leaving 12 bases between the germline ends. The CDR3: CASSFQGFREKLFF. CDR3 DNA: TGTGCCAGCAGTTTTCAAGGGTTTCGTGAAAAACTGTTTTTT.

CDR3 loop: CASSLSGRQYF. DNA for the CDR3: TGTGCCAGCAGTCTAAGCGGGAGGCAGTACTTC. The V and J genes are TRBV28 and TRBJ2-7, with 8 bases lining up with TRBD2. The CDR3 length is 11 residues. J gave up 9 bases and V 5 bases, and 3 bases lay outside the gene matches. Per the germline V gene, CDR1 is MDHEN and CDR2 is SYDVKM.

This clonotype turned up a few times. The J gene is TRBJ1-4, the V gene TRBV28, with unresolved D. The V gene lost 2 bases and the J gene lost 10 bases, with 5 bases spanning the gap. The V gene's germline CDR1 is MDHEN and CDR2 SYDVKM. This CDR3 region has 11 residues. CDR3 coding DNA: TGTGCCAGCAGTTTACAGCTAAAACTGTTTTTT. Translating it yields CASSLQLKLFF.

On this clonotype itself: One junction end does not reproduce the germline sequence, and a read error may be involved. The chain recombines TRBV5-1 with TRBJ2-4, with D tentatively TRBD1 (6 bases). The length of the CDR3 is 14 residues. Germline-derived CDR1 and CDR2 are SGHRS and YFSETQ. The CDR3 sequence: CASSTDSPLDIQCF. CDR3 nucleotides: TGCGCCAGCAGCACGGACAGTCCCTTGGACATTCAGTGCTTC.

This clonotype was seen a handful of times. The CDR3 DNA reads TGTGCCAGCAGTTACTCCCGTCGACAGGGATCTCTCTACGAGCAGTACTTC. Translation: CASSYSRRQGSLYEQYF. The rearrangement uses TRBV6-5 and TRBJ2-7; 7 positions match TRBD1. The germline gives CDR1 MNHEY, CDR2 SVGAGI. The CDR3 is 17 residues long. V dropped 0 bases and J dropped 3; count of bases not matched to a gene: 11.

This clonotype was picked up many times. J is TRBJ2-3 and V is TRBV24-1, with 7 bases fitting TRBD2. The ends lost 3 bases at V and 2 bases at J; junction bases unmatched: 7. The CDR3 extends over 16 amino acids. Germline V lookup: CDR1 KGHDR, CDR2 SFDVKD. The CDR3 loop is CATSDQGLDHTDTQYF. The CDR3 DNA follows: TGTGCCACCAGTGATCAAGGACTAGACCACACAGATACGCAGTATTTT.

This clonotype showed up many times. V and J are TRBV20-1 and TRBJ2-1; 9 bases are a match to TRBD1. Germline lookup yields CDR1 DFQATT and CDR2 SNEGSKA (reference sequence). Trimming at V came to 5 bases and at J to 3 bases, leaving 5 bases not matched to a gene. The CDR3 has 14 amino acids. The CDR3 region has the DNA TGCAGTGCTTCCACAGGGGGCGGCTACAATGAGCAGTTCTTC. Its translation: CSASTGGGYNEQFF.

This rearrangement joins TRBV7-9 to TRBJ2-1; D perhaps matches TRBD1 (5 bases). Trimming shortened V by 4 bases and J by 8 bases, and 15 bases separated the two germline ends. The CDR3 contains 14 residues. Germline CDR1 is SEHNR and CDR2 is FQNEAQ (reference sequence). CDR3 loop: CASSSTFTGDEQFF. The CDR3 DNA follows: TGTGCCAGCAGCTCGACATTCACAGGCGATGAGCAGTTCTTC.

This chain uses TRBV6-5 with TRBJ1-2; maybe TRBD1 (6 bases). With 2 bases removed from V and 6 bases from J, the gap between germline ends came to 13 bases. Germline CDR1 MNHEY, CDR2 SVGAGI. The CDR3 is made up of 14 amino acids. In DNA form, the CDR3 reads TGTGCCAGCAGTTACGGCGGAACAGGGAATGGCTACACCTTC. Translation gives CASSYGGTGNGYTF.

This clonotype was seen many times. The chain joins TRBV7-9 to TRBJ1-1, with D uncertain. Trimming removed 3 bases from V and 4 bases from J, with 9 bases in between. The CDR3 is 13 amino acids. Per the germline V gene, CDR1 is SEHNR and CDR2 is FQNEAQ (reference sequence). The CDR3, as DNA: TGTGCCAGCAGCTTGACGGATACCACTGAAGCTTTCTTT. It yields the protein CASSLTDTTEAFF. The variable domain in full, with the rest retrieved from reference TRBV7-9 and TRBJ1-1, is DTGVSQNPRHKITKRGQNVTFRCDPISEHNRLYWYRQTLGQGPEFLTYFQNEAQLEKSRLLSDRFSAERPKGSFSTLEIQRTEQGDSAMYLCASSLTDTTEAFFGQGTRLTVV.

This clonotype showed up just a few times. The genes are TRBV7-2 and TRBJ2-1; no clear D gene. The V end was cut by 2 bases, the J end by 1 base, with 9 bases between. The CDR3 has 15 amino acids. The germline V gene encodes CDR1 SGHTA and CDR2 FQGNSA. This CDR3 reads CASSLWEGSYNEQFF. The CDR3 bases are TGTGCCAGCAGCTTATGGGAAGGATCCTACAATGAGCAGTTCTTC.

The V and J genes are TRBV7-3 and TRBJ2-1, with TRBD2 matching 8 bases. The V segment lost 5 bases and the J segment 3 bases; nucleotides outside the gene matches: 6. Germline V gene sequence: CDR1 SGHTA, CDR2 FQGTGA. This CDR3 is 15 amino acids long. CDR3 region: CASSTGLDHYNEQFF. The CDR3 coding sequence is TGTGCCAGCAGCACGGGACTAGACCACTACAATGAGCAGTTCTTC. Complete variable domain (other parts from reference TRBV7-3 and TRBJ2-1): GAGVSQTPSNKVTEKGKYVELRCDPISGHTALYWYRQSLGQGPEFLIYFQGTGAADDSGLPNDRFFAVRPEGSVSTLKIQRTERGDSAVYLCASSTGLDHYNEQFFGPGTRLTVL.